This entry lists 11 T cell receptor beta chains sequenced from one sample in a study of response to subunit inactivated influenza vaccine. TCRdb recomputed calls from the RT-PCR reads with MiXCR, one row per CDR3 protein. Among about 700,000 distinct CDR3 sequences listed, around a sixth were seen once. Sample: PBMCs from blood, taken approximately 13 days after vaccination. These receptors were obtained from a man aged 50-60 years who received an inactivated influenza vaccine.

This clonotype was detected only a few times. The rearrangement links TRBV6-5 to TRBJ1-5; D remains unclear. Germline loops: CDR1 MNHEY, CDR2 SVGAGI. Trimming left V 5 bases short and J 7 bases short, with 9 bases between. This CDR3 has 12 residues. The CDR3 bases are TGTGCCAGCAGTAGGTCCGGGCAGCCCCAGCATTTT. Amino acid sequence: CASSRSGQPQHF.

The chain has TRBV7-6 and TRBJ2-1; 11 positions match TRBD2. V lost 0 bases to trimming and J lost 6 bases; unmatched junction nucleotides: 4. The CDR3 spans 16 residues. Per the germline V gene, CDR1 is SGHVS and CDR2 is FNYEAQ. The CDR3 loop is CASSLAGTSGPNEQFF. The CDR3 DNA follows: TGTGCCAGCAGCTTAGCGGGGACTAGCGGACCCAATGAGCAGTTCTTC.

This clonotype was seen a handful of times. The chain has TRBV12-3 or TRBV12-4 and TRBJ2-1; 7 bases fit TRBD2. The CDR3 has 16 residues. With V trimmed by 5 bases and J by 0 bases, 7 bases remained unmatched. The CDR3 is CASSSGDLSSYNEQFF. The CDR3 nucleotides are TGTGCCAGCAGTAGCGGGGACCTGAGCTCCTACAATGAGCAGTTCTTC.

This clonotype was observed a handful of times. CDR3 residues: CASTWDRGGQPQHF. In DNA form, the CDR3 reads TGTGCCAGCACCTGGGACAGGGGGGGTCAGCCCCAGCATTTT. The genes are TRBV2 and TRBJ1-5; TRBD1 agrees at 11 bases. The CDR3 runs 14 residues. Germline V gene sequence: CDR1 SNHLY, CDR2 FYNNEI. J lost 6 bases, V lost 7 bases, and 5 bases had no gene match.

This clonotype was recorded a few times. V gene TRBV12-3 or TRBV12-4 combines with J gene TRBJ2-7; D perhaps matches TRBD1 (5 bases). The CDR3 sequence is 14 residues long. V was pared by 6 bases and J by 6 bases, with 18 bases between. CDR3 sequence (DNA): TGTGCCAGCAGGCAACAGACAGTAATCGGCGAGCAGTACTTC. This gives the protein CASRQQTVIGEQYF.

This clonotype was recorded a few times. The rearrangement links TRBV18 to TRBJ2-1; 7 bases match TRBD1. Trimming at V came to 6 bases and at J to 6 bases, leaving 5 bases not matched to a gene. Germline V CDR1 and CDR2: KGHSH, LQKENI. The CDR3 has 13 amino acids. The CDR3 DNA is TGTGCCAGCTCGAAGGACAGGCTCAATGAGCAGTTCTTC. This translates into CASSKDRLNEQFF. The variable domain in full, completed from reference TRBV18 and TRBJ2-1, reads NAGVMQNPRHLVRRRGQEARLRCSPMKGHSHVYWYRQLPEEGLKFMVYLQKENIIDESGMPKERFSAEFPKEGPSILRIQQVVRGDSAAYFCASSKDRLNEQFFGPGTRLTVL.

This chain connects TRBV30 to TRBJ2-1; D assignment may be TRBD1 or TRBD2 (5 bases each). The germline CDR1 and CDR2 sequences are GTSNPN and SVGIG (reference sequence). V lost 5 bases and J 5 bases, leaving 22 bases between the germline ends. The CDR3 has 16 amino acids. The CDR3 DNA sequence: TGTGCCTGGTTTCCCCGGGGCAAACTCCCCAACAATGAGCAGTTCTTC. Amino acid sequence: CAWFPRGKLPNNEQFF. Supplemented by reference TRBV30 and TRBJ2-1, the full variable domain reads SQTIHQWPATLVQPVGSPLSLECTVEGTSNPNLYWYRQAAGRGLQLLFYSVGIGQISSEVPQNLSASRPQDRQFILSSKKLLLSDSGFYLCAWFPRGKLPNNEQFFGPGTRLTVL.

This clonotype was seen a few times. The chain employs TRBV20-1 and TRBJ1-5; D is uncertain. Looked up from germline, CDR1 is DFQATT and CDR2 is SNEGSKA (reference sequence). The CDR3 consists of 14 residues. V was trimmed by 1 base and J by 7 bases, leaving 14 bases between them. The CDR3 sequence is CSARGTILFQPQHF. CDR3 DNA sequence: TGCAGTGCTAGAGGGACCATACTTTTCCAGCCCCAGCATTTT.

The chain couples TRBV29-1 to TRBJ2-5, with D perhaps TRBD2 (5 bases). Germline lookup yields CDR1 SQVTM and CDR2 ANQGSEA. The germline V and J ends were trimmed by 1 base and 4 bases, with 16 bases remaining between them. CDR3 length: 15 residues. The CDR3 nucleotides are TGCAGCGTTGAAGGGCGAAGAGGGTCCACAGAGACCCAGTACTTC. Translating it yields CSVEGRRGSTETQYF.

This clonotype came up a few times. V usage is TRBV7-2 and J usage is TRBJ2-2; the match to TRBD1 covers 9 bases. V gave up 0 bases and J gave up 5 bases; unmatched junction bases: 4. This CDR3 is built from 16 residues. Germline values: CDR1 SGHTA, CDR2 FQGNSA. CDR3 sequence: CASSLAGTGRTGELFF. The CDR3 DNA follows: TGTGCCAGCAGCTTAGCCGGGACAGGGCGAACCGGGGAGCTGTTTTTT. The variable domain in full, with the rest retrieved from reference TRBV7-2 and TRBJ2-2, is GAGVSQSPSNKVTEKGKDVELRCDPISGHTALYWYRQSLGQGLEFLIYFQGNSAPDKSGLPSDRFSAERTGGSVSTLTIQRTQQEDSAVYLCASSLAGTGRTGELFFGEGSRLTVL.

The sample holds a few counts of this clonotype. The chain has TRBV6-1 and TRBJ2-7; D might be TRBD1 (5 bases). The ends were cut back, 8 bases at V and 2 bases at J, with 10 bases in the middle. CDR3 length: 12 amino acids. CDR1 is MNHNS, CDR2 SASEGT, per germline. The CDR3 DNA is TGTGCCAGCGCAGGGCCCCCCTACGAGCAGTACTTC. Encoded protein: CASAGPPYEQYF.